This T cell receptor beta chain appears in the sequencing data of a study of control samples from healthy donors and cancer patients. The data were produced by immunoSEQ multiplex PCR, yet TCRdb's version contains in-frame clones alone and is incomplete. Of about 15,000 clones listed, 77% are singletons. In its sample, this clone is medium-sized. Germline CDR1 is SGHAT and CDR2 is FQNNGV. V lost 4 bases and J lost 0, with 11 bases in between. This CDR3 is built from 15 residues. The chain has TRBV11-2 and TRBJ2-3, with unresolved D. The specimen sequenced was formalin-fixed, paraffin-embedded tissue. The clonotype was recovered from a female donor with lung cancer. The CDR3 loop reads CASSSWEFSTDTQYF. The CDR3 DNA sequence: TGTGCCAGCAGCTCCTGGGAATTTAGCACAGATACGCAGTATTTT.